The entry below gives a single TCR beta chain sequence along with its context. One end of the junction is discordant with germline, which a read error may explain. Germline CDR1 LGHNA, CDR2 YSLEER. The CDR3 extends over 13 amino acids. A J-beta primer mix and a sample-barcoded 5' primer were used in a second PCR of about 7 to 12 cycles. The template-switch adaptor was a 5' adaptor with 12 random nucleotides. It tagged each cDNA molecule. Each CDR3 protein is one row after TCRdb ran MiXCR on the 5' RACE reads. The sample yields roughly 2 million distinct CDR3 sequences, less than 50% seen once. The entry originates in a study of blood T cells in healthy people across ages.

This chain joins TRBV4-3 and TRBJ2-3; D not resolved. The sequencing sample was made of blood. The sequence was collected from a woman aged 40 to 49 in good health. This CDR3 is CASSQVITDTQYF. Written as DNA, the CDR3 is TGTGCCAGCAGCCAAGTTATCACAGATACGCAGTATTTT.